A single sample is the source of the 16 T cell receptor beta chains below, sequenced in a study of blood T cell repertoires in COVID-19 (TCRdb year 2020). Library prep was done by the immunoSEQ multiplex PCR assay. TCRdb re-hosts the immuneACCESS table, in-frame sequences only. Its copies lack some clones; in the studies checked, an unresolved V gene accounts for under half of them, and the cause for the rest is not known. The sample table holds some 70,000 clones, of which less than 85% were seen once. Of the sample, about 6.9% is held by the ten largest clones. Source material: peripheral blood. The receptors originated from a man aged 60 to 75 with acute or convalescent COVID-19.

V gene TRBV5-8 combines with J gene TRBJ1-4; 8 bases agree with TRBD1. The CDR3 extends over 14 amino acids. The germline gives CDR1 SGHTS, CDR2 YDEGEE. After removal of 3 bases from V and 8 bases from J, the junction contained 6 bases not matched to a gene. This CDR3 reads CASSSRQGREKLFF. The DNA for the CDR3 is TGTGCCAGCAGCTCCCGACAGGGGCGGGAAAAACTGTTTTTT.

This clone is a singleton in its sample. V is TRBV7-2 and J is TRBJ1-1, with unresolved D. The CDR3 covers 14 residues. Trimming removed 4 bases from V and 1 base from J, with 10 bases in between. Germline CDR1 and CDR2: SGHTA and FQGNSA. For the CDR3, the DNA is TGTGCCAGCAGCTCTTCGGTATGGAACACTGAAGCTTTCTTT. Translation gives CASSSSVWNTEAFF. The full variable domain, in which reference TRBV7-2 and TRBJ1-1 provide the parts outside the CDR3, is GAGVSQSPSNKVTEKGKDVELRCDPISGHTALYWYRQSLGQGLEFLIYFQGNSAPDKSGLPSDRFSAERTGGSVSTLTIQRTQQEDSAVYLCASSSSVWNTEAFFGQGTRLTVV.

The chain carries TRBV27 and TRBJ1-2, with 7 positions matching TRBD1. CDR1 is MNHEY, CDR2 SMNVEV, per germline (reference sequence). The CDR3 has 12 residues. V was clipped by 7 bases and J by 8 bases; unmatched bases: 7. CDR3 DNA: TGTGCCAGCACCACAACAGGGGTCGGCTACACCTTC. Translating it yields CASTTTGVGYTF.

The chain carries TRBV5-5 and TRBJ2-2; TRBD1 is a possible D gene (6 bases). The CDR3 is made up of 15 amino acids. V dropped 2 bases and J dropped 5 bases, with 13 bases sitting between them. Germline CDR1 SGHKS, CDR2 YYEKEE (reference sequence). CDR3 nucleotides: TGTGCCAGCAGCTTCCAGGGGATATGGACCGGGGAGCTGTTTTTT. It specifies CASSFQGIWTGELFF.

The chain has TRBV7-2 and TRBJ1-6, with TRBD1 matching 10 bases. The CDR3 totals 16 residues. Per germline, CDR1 SGHTA and CDR2 FQGNSA. V lost 5 bases and J lost 6; bases outside the gene matches: 7. For the CDR3, the DNA is TGTGCCAGCAGCCAAAGGACAGGGGGTTTTAATTCACCCCTCCACTTT. Its protein is CASSQRTGGFNSPLHF.

This chain uses TRBV18 with TRBJ1-5; 7 bases map to TRBD1. The CDR3 spans 15 residues. In germline, CDR1 is KGHSH, CDR2 LQKENI. V was clipped by 2 bases and J by 6 bases; unmatched bases: 7. CDR3 sequence reads: CASSPAEGAGQPQHF. The CDR3 nucleotides are TGTGCCAGCTCACCAGCCGAGGGGGCAGGTCAGCCCCAGCATTTT.

The chain links TRBV5-1 to TRBJ1-1, with D uncertain. CDR3 length: 13 residues. Trimming left V 4 bases short and J 1 base short, with 8 bases between. Germline V gene lookup returns CDR1 SGHRS and CDR2 YFSETQ. CDR3 residues: CASSVQENTEAFF. The CDR3 region has the DNA TGCGCCAGCAGCGTCCAGGAGAACACTGAAGCTTTCTTT.

This chain connects TRBV5-1 to TRBJ2-3; tentatively, D is TRBD2 (6 bases). Germline loops: CDR1 SGHRS, CDR2 YFSETQ. V lost 0 bases and J 0 bases, leaving 8 bases between the germline ends. The CDR3 runs to 15 residues. Here the CDR3 reads CASSLDGTSTDTQYF. CDR3 in DNA: TGCGCCAGCAGCTTGGATGGGACTAGCACAGATACGCAGTATTTT.

The chain employs TRBV7-2 and TRBJ2-7, with D possibly TRBD1 on 6 matching bases. V was clipped by 4 bases and J by 6 bases, with 13 bases between them. This CDR3 spans 13 amino acids. CDR1 is SGHTA and CDR2 is FQGNSA in the germline V gene. The CDR3 reads CASSSQGWTEQYV. For the CDR3, the DNA is TGTGCCAGCAGCTCACAGGGTTGGACCGAGCAGTACGTC.

The gene calls are TRBV25-1 and TRBJ2-2; D call uncertain. The germline V gene has CDR1 MGHDK and CDR2 SYGVNS. CDR3 length: 16 amino acids. Trimming shortened V by 1 base and J by 4 bases, and 13 bases separated the two germline ends. CDR3 protein: CASSEWAPRVTGELFF. The CDR3 DNA reads as TGTGCCAGCAGTGAATGGGCCCCACGAGTCACCGGGGAGCTGTTTTTT.

The chain uses TRBV5-6 and TRBJ1-2; TRBD1 aligns across 7 bases. CDR1 is SGHDT, CDR2 YYEEEE, per germline. This CDR3 contains 14 residues. The V segment lost 5 bases and the J segment 3 bases; nucleotides outside the gene matches: 7. The DNA of the CDR3 is TGTGCCAGCAGACCCGGGACAGAGTACTATGGCTACACCTTC. It codes for CASRPGTEYYGYTF.

V is TRBV18 and J is TRBJ1-5, with unresolved D. The CDR3 length is 15 residues. The germline V gene encodes CDR1 KGHSH and CDR2 LQKENI. The V and J ends lost 2 bases and 6 bases respectively, with 14 bases between them. This CDR3 is CASSPTSQRGQPQHF. The CDR3 bases are TGTGCCAGCTCACCAACGTCCCAGCGCGGTCAGCCCCAGCATTTT. The whole variable domain, remainder taken from reference TRBV18 and TRBJ1-5, is NAGVMQNPRHLVRRRGQEARLRCSPMKGHSHVYWYRQLPEEGLKFMVYLQKENIIDESGMPKERFSAEFPKEGPSILRIQQVVRGDSAAYFCASSPTSQRGQPQHFGDGTRLSIL.

The genes are TRBV15 and TRBJ1-5, with no clear D. Looked up from germline, CDR1 is LNHNV and CDR2 is YYDKDF (reference sequence). With 9 bases removed from V and 5 bases from J, the gap between germline ends came to 14 bases. This CDR3 contains 13 residues. This CDR3 is CATSPQADQPQHF. CDR3 DNA: TGTGCCACGAGCCCCCAAGCGGATCAGCCCCAGCATTTT. Drawing the rest from reference TRBV15 and TRBJ1-5, the complete variable domain is DAMVIQNPRYQVTQFGKPVTLSCSQTLNHNVMYWYQQKSSQAPKLLFHYYDKDFNNEADTPDNFQSRRPNTSFCFLDIRSPGLGDTAMYLCATSPQADQPQHFGDGTRLSIL.

This clone was picked up many times. This rearrangement joins TRBV6-4 to TRBJ2-3, with D maybe TRBD2 (5 bases). The V gene's germline CDR1 is MRHNA and CDR2 SNTAGT. The V end was cut by 0 bases, the J end by 1 base, with 8 bases between. The CDR3 totals 15 residues. CDR3 residues: CASSDSIGGTDTQYF. The CDR3 nucleotides are TGTGCCAGCAGTGACTCGATCGGGGGCACAGATACGCAGTATTTT.

This clone was seen only a few times. This chain joins TRBV5-6 and TRBJ1-3; D unresolved. CDR3 length: 16 residues. The germline CDR1 and CDR2 sequences are SGHDT and YYEEEE. V was shortened by 4 bases and J by 0 bases, with 14 bases between the two germline ends. DNA of the CDR3: TGTGCCAGCAGCCCGGAGGCGGGTAGCTCTGGAAACACCATATATTTT. Encoded protein: CASSPEAGSSGNTIYF.

The V gene is TRBV7-9, the J gene TRBJ1-6; 8 nucleotides align to TRBD1. V dropped 5 bases and J dropped 7; count of bases not matched to a gene: 7. This CDR3 is built from 15 residues. Germline assignment: CDR1 SEHNR and CDR2 FQNEAQ (reference sequence). The CDR3 sequence: CASSHTGGENSPLHF. CDR3 coding DNA: TGTGCCAGCAGCCATACAGGGGGTGAGAATTCACCCCTCCACTTT.